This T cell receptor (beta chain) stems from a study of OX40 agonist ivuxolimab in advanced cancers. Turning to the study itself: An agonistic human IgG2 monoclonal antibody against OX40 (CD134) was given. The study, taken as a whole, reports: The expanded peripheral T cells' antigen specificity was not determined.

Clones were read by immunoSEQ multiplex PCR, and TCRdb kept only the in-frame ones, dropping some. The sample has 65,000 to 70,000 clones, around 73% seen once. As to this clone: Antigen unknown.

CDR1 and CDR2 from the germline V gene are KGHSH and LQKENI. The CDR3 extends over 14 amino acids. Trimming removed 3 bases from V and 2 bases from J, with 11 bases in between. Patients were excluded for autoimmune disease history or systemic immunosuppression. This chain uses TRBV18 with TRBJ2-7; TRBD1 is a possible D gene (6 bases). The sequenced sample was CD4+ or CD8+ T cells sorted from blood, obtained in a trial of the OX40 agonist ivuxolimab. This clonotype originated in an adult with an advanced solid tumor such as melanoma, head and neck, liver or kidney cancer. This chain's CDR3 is CASSPATGTYEQYF. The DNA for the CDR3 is TGTGCCAGCTCACCCGCGACAGGAACCTACGAGCAGTACTTC.